These 15 T cell receptor beta chains came from one sample sequenced in a study of blood T cell repertoires in COVID-19. Clones were sequenced by immunoSEQ multiplex PCR, and TCRdb holds only the in-frame ones, with some missing. The data show just over 650,000 clones, with about nine tenths seen just once and approximately 0.3% held by the top ten. The sample consisted of peripheral blood. These receptors came from a woman between 18 and 30 years old with acute or convalescent COVID-19.

The chain uses TRBV21-1 and TRBJ1-2; the table calls TRBD1, which could not be checked here. TRBV21-1 is a pseudogene segment. There are 13 residues in the CDR3. The CDR3 bases are TGTGCCAGCTCCTGGACAGGGGGCTATGGCTACACCTTC. Encoded protein: CASSWTGGYGYTF.

The V call is TRBV30, the J call TRBJ2-7; no clear D. CDR1 is GTSNPN and CDR2 is SVGIG in the germline V gene (reference sequence). This CDR3 is 12 amino acids long. Trimming removed 5 bases at V and 5 bases at J, with 13 bases between. CDR3 region: CAWLPTLDEQYF. The CDR3 DNA is TGTGCCTGGCTCCCGACTCTCGACGAGCAGTACTTC.

The chain is built from TRBV4-1 and TRBJ1-3; D not resolved. From germline, CDR1 is MGHRA and CDR2 YSYEKL. This CDR3 is 13 amino acids long. Trimming removed 2 bases at V and 7 bases at J, with 9 bases between. DNA for the CDR3: TGCGCCAGCAGCCAAACGGGATTCAACACCATATATTTT. Its protein is CASSQTGFNTIYF.

V usage is TRBV7-9 and J usage is TRBJ1-2, with D perhaps TRBD1 (6 bases). The V and J ends lost 4 bases and 2 bases respectively, with 20 bases between them. The CDR3 consists of 17 residues. Germline CDR1 reads SEHNR; CDR2 reads FQNEAQ (reference sequence). The CDR3 region has the DNA TGTGCCAGCAGCTACCGATTGGGGGCCAGTCACAACTATGGCTACACCTTC. Translating it yields CASSYRLGASHNYGYTF.

This sequence joins TRBV4-1 and TRBJ2-3; TRBD2 aligns across 10 bases. Germline V gene lookup returns CDR1 MGHRA and CDR2 YSYEKL. The CDR3 spans 18 residues. V shed 4 bases, J shed 5 bases, and the junction held 15 bases outside the gene matches. CDR3 loop: CASSPLGLAGALGDTQYF. The DNA of the CDR3 is TGCGCCAGCAGCCCCCTCGGGCTAGCGGGGGCTTTAGGAGATACGCAGTATTTT.

This sequence joins TRBV12-3 or TRBV12-4 and TRBJ2-7; 8 nucleotides align to TRBD2. The CDR3 loop spans 13 amino acids. Trimming at V came to 6 bases and at J to 7 bases, leaving 8 bases not matched to a gene. The DNA of the CDR3 is TGTGCCAGCAGACCGGGGGGGTCGGGAGAGCAGTACTTC. Its translation: CASRPGGSGEQYF.

This clone was found once. The chain employs TRBV27 and TRBJ2-7, with 8 positions matching TRBD2. Trimming cost V 6 bases and J 2 bases; bases outside gene matches: 6. CDR3 length equals 14 residues. CDR1 is MNHEY, CDR2 SMNVEV, per germline (reference sequence). CDR3 DNA sequence: TGTGCCAGCAGGCCGGGGGGGCCGGCCTACGAGCAGTACTTC. The encoded protein is CASRPGGPAYEQYF.

The chain couples TRBV7-9 to TRBJ2-1; perhaps TRBD1 as D (5 bases). The V and J ends lost 5 bases and 7 bases respectively, with 15 bases between them. The CDR3 totals 14 residues. Germline CDR1 SEHNR, CDR2 FQNEAQ (reference sequence). This CDR3 is CASSPTDLWNEQFF. CDR3 nucleotide sequence: TGTGCCAGCAGCCCGACAGACCTATGGAATGAGCAGTTCTTC.

In its sample, this clone was seen once. This chain uses TRBV19 with TRBJ1-2; D gene unclear. The CDR3 extends over 16 amino acids. In germline, CDR1 is LNHDA, CDR2 SQIVND (reference sequence). V dropped 7 bases and J dropped 0 bases, with 18 bases sitting between them. This CDR3 is CASTLRTGNANYGYTF. The CDR3 region has the DNA TGTGCCAGTACCCTTCGGACGGGGAACGCTAACTATGGCTACACCTTC.

The V gene is TRBV19, the J gene TRBJ2-7; no firm D call. Germline CDR1 is LNHDA and CDR2 is SQIVND (reference sequence). The CDR3 loop spans 11 amino acids. Trimming removed 1 base at V and 4 bases at J, with 2 bases between. CDR3 sequence: CASSIAYEQYF. The CDR3 coding sequence is TGTGCCAGTAGTATAGCGTACGAGCAGTACTTC.

The chain uses TRBV14 and TRBJ1-1, with D maybe TRBD1 (6 bases). V shed 0 bases and J shed 3 bases, with 17 bases lying between them. The germline V gene has CDR1 SGHDN and CDR2 FVKESK. The CDR3 is 17 residues long. In DNA form, the CDR3 reads TGTGCCAGCAGCCAAGATGTTTGGTGGGAGGGGGACACTGAAGCTTTCTTT. Translating gives CASSQDVWWEGDTEAFF.

The chain is built from TRBV30 and TRBJ1-1, with 8 bases matching TRBD1. The CDR3 is 15 amino acids. The germline CDR1 and CDR2 sequences are GTSNPN and SVGIG (reference sequence). The trim removed 1 base at V and 3 bases at J, leaving 7 bases unmatched. The CDR3, as DNA: TGTGCCTGGAGTGCGGTACAGGGGGGGTACACTGAAGCTTTCTTT. Amino acid sequence: CAWSAVQGGYTEAFF.

The chain combines TRBV12-5 with TRBJ2-1; possibly TRBD2 for D (6 bases). CDR1 is LGHNT, CDR2 FRNRAP, per germline. The CDR3 covers 14 residues. V lost 7 bases to trimming and J lost 2 bases, with 12 bases between them. The CDR3 coding sequence is TGTGCTAGTGCCTTCCGGGAGACCTACAATGAGCAGTTCTTC. It yields the protein CASAFRETYNEQFF. The full variable domain, completed using reference TRBV12-5 and TRBJ2-1, is DARVTQTPRHKVTEMGQEVTMRCQPILGHNTVFWYRQTMMQGLELLAYFRNRAPLDDSGMPKDRFSAEMPDATLATLKIQPSEPRDSAVYFCASAFRETYNEQFFGPGTRLTVL.

The chain employs TRBV5-1 and TRBJ2-3; D might be TRBD2 (5 bases). Germline-derived CDR1 and CDR2 are SGHRS and YFSETQ. V dropped 4 bases and J dropped 4 bases, with 13 bases sitting between them. The CDR3 has 14 amino acids. The CDR3 nucleotides are TGCGCCAGCAGCCCCGTTCGGGGAGCAGATACGCAGTATTTT. It translates to CASSPVRGADTQYF.

The rearrangement links TRBV6-6 to TRBJ1-3; 9 bases match TRBD1. The V and J ends lost 5 bases and 2 bases, in that order; junction bases with no gene match: 4. This CDR3 region has 15 residues. The germline V gene has CDR1 MNHNY and CDR2 SVGAGI (reference sequence). CDR3 region: CASSKRTGAGNTIYF. The CDR3 bases are TGTGCCAGCAGTAAACGGACAGGGGCTGGAAACACCATATATTTT.